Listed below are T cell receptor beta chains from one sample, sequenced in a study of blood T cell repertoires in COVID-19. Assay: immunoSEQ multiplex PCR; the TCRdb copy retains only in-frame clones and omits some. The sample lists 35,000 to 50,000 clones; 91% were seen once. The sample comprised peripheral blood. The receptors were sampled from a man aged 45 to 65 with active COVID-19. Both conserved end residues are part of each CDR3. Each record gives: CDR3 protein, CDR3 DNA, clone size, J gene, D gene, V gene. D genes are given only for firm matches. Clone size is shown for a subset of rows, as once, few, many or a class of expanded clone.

CDR3aa: CASSFGQRTTNEKLFF
CDR3nt: TGCGCCAGCAGCTTTGGACAGCGAACAACTAATGAAAAACTGTTTTTT
abundance: -
j_gene: TRBJ1-4
d_gene: -
v_gene: TRBV5-1

CDR3aa: CASSLSHPGNTEAFF
CDR3nt: TGTGCCAGCAGTTTATCGCACCCGGGAAACACTGAAGCTTTCTTT
abundance: -
j_gene: TRBJ1-1
d_gene: -
v_gene: TRBV27

CDR3aa: CASSHGTTNYGYTF
CDR3nt: TGCGCCAGCAGCCACGGGACTACTAACTATGGCTACACCTTC
abundance: -
j_gene: TRBJ1-2
d_gene: -
v_gene: TRBV5-1

CDR3aa: CASRRVRNEKLFF
CDR3nt: TGTGCCAGCAGGCGGGTCCGGAATGAAAAACTGTTTTTT
abundance: once
j_gene: TRBJ1-4
d_gene: -
v_gene: TRBV6-5

CDR3aa: CASSQDSGTGVTEAFF
CDR3nt: TGTGCCAGCAGCCAAGATTCCGGGACAGGGGTCACTGAAGCTTTCTTT
abundance: -
j_gene: TRBJ1-1
d_gene: TRBD1
v_gene: TRBV4-2

CDR3aa: CASGLVLQGGAGELFF
CDR3nt: TGTGCTAGTGGTTTGGTACTACAGGGAGGGGCCGGGGAGCTGTTTTTT
abundance: -
j_gene: TRBJ2-2
d_gene: -
v_gene: TRBV12-5

CDR3aa: CASSEGSSGTQYF
CDR3nt: TGTGCCAGCAGCGAGGGTAGCTCTGGTACGCAGTATTTT
abundance: -
j_gene: TRBJ2-3
d_gene: -
v_gene: TRBV6-4

CDR3aa: CAISEGQGTYNEQFF
CDR3nt: TGTGCCATCAGTGAGGGACAGGGAACCTACAATGAGCAGTTCTTC
abundance: -
j_gene: TRBJ2-1
d_gene: TRBD1
v_gene: TRBV10-3

CDR3aa: CSASRVGSGKAFF
CDR3nt: TGCAGTGCTAGTCGGGTGGGTTCGGGTAAAGCTTTCTTT
abundance: -
j_gene: TRBJ1-1
d_gene: -
v_gene: TRBV20-1

CDR3aa: CASSQERYSTGDTQYF
CDR3nt: TGTGCCAGCAGCCAAGAGAGGTATAGCACTGGAGATACGCAGTATTTT
abundance: once
j_gene: TRBJ2-3
d_gene: -
v_gene: TRBV3-1/TRBV3-2